One sample yielded the 32 T cell receptor beta chains listed below, sequenced in a study of shared clonotypes between healthy human individuals. Generated by immunoSEQ multiplex PCR, the TCRdb table keeps only in-frame clones and is missing some. The sample carries 2 million to 2.5 million clones, over 85% recorded once. The sample taken for sequencing was naive CD4+ T cells sorted from blood. Subset in this sample: CD45RA+ positively selected. Receptor source: a man between 18 and 35 years old in good health.

The CDR3 spells CASSGGQGLAEAFF. CDR3 in DNA: TGTGCCAGCAGTGGCGGGCAGGGCTTGGCTGAAGCTTTCTTT. This chain connects TRBV27 to TRBJ1-1; maybe TRBD1 (5 bases). The V end lost 5 bases, the J end lost 6 bases, and 16 bases lay between the germline ends. Per the germline V gene, CDR1 is MNHEY and CDR2 is SMNVEV (reference sequence). The CDR3 has 14 amino acids.

The chain carries TRBV6-6 and TRBJ2-7; D ambiguous. The CDR3 extends over 12 amino acids. Trimming took off 8 bases at V and 3 bases at J, with 11 bases between the two ends. Germline V CDR1 and CDR2: MNHNY, SVGAGI (reference sequence). The DNA for the CDR3 is TGTGCCAGCGGGTACGAGAACTACGAGCAGTACTTC. It yields the protein CASGYENYEQYF.

V usage is TRBV2 and J usage is TRBJ1-5; 9 bases line up with TRBD1. CDR1 is SNHLY, CDR2 FYNNEI, per germline. The V segment lost 6 bases and the J segment 4 bases; nucleotides outside the gene matches: 7. The CDR3 consists of 15 residues. The CDR3 DNA reads TGTGCCAGCAGCGGCGGGACAGGGTTAAATCAGCCCCAGCATTTT. It specifies CASSGGTGLNQPQHF. Complete variable domain (other parts from reference TRBV2 and TRBJ1-5): EPEVTQTPSHQVTQMGQEVILRCVPISNHLYFYWYRQILGQKVEFLVSFYNNEISEKSEIFDDQFSVERPDGSNFTLKIRSTKLEDSAMYFCASSGGTGLNQPQHFGDGTRLSIL.

V and J are TRBV10-3 and TRBJ1-6, with D possibly TRBD1 on 5 matching bases. This CDR3 has 13 residues. Germline V gene sequence: CDR1 ENHRY, CDR2 SYGVKD. Trimming took off 10 bases at V and 5 bases at J, with 12 bases between the two ends. CDR3 DNA: TGTGCCACCGGGGACGGGAATAATTCACCCCTCCACTTT. Residues: CATGDGNNSPLHF.

The chain has TRBV19 and TRBJ1-5; D may be TRBD1 (5 bases). Germline values: CDR1 LNHDA, CDR2 SQIVND (reference sequence). The CDR3 length is 15 residues. Between the trimmed V and J ends, which lost 4 bases and 6 bases, there was a span of 16 bases. CDR3 in amino acids: CASSKEDSIVQPQHF. DNA of the CDR3: TGTGCCAGTAGTAAAGAAGACAGTATCGTTCAGCCCCAGCATTTT. The full variable domain, rest sourced from reference TRBV19 and TRBJ1-5, is DGGITQSPKYLFRKEGQNVTLSCEQNLNHDAMYWYRQDPGQGLRLIYYSQIVNDFQKGDIAEGYSVSREKKESFPLTVTSAQKNPTAFYLCASSKEDSIVQPQHFGDGTRLSIL.

The CDR3 loop reads CASSIVQPGLTYGYTF. CDR3 DNA: TGTGCCAGTAGTATAGTACAGCCAGGACTTACCTATGGCTACACCTTC. This chain uses TRBV19 with TRBJ1-2; D call uncertain. Trimming pared 1 base from V and 4 bases from J, leaving 16 bases between. Germline CDR1 reads LNHDA; CDR2 reads SQIVND (reference sequence). The CDR3 covers 16 residues.

This chain joins TRBV18 and TRBJ1-3; D is uncertain. CDR1 KGHSH and CDR2 LQKENI come from the germline V gene. CDR3 length: 16 residues. Trimming cost V 3 bases and J 0 bases, with 12 bases left between them. The CDR3 protein is CASSPQASRSGNTIYF. CDR3 sequence (DNA): TGTGCCAGCTCACCCCAAGCGAGTCGCTCTGGAAACACCATATATTTT.

This chain connects TRBV28 to TRBJ2-7; 8 bases line up with TRBD1. The CDR3 runs to 14 residues. With V trimmed by 6 bases and J by 6 bases, 10 bases remained unmatched. From germline, CDR1 is MDHEN and CDR2 SYDVKM. The CDR3: CASRSNGQGFEQYF. CDR3 DNA: TGTGCCAGCAGGTCGAACGGACAGGGTTTCGAGCAGTACTTC.

The chain uses TRBV27 and TRBJ1-6; 8 nucleotides agree with TRBD1. CDR1 and CDR2 (germline): MNHEY, SMNVEV (reference sequence). The CDR3 covers 14 residues. J gave up 10 bases and V 7 bases, and 9 bases lay outside the gene matches. The CDR3: CASTLDRVGSPLHF. DNA of the CDR3: TGTGCCAGCACCTTGGACAGGGTGGGCTCACCCCTCCACTTT.

This clone was counted between two and nine times. This chain joins TRBV5-6 and TRBJ1-2; a weak D match, TRBD1 (6 bases). Germline CDR1 SGHDT, CDR2 YYEEEE. Trimming removed 5 bases at V and 4 bases at J, with 18 bases between. The CDR3 covers 15 residues. The DNA for the CDR3 is TGTGCCAGCAGGCGGGTGCAGGGGCAGTCCTATGGCTACACCTTC. Protein sequence: CASRRVQGQSYGYTF.

The rearrangement links TRBV5-6 to TRBJ2-3; 10 bases fit TRBD2. Losses at the gene ends were 4 bases for V and 5 bases for J; bases not matched to a gene: 7. The CDR3 consists of 15 residues. Germline values: CDR1 SGHDT, CDR2 YYEEEE. The CDR3 DNA reads as TGTGCCAGCAGCCTTCTAGCGGGGGTCCAAGATACGCAGTATTTT. Translating gives CASSLLAGVQDTQYF.

The V call is TRBV5-1, the J call TRBJ2-5; no definite D call. The CDR3 extends over 15 amino acids. V was trimmed by 4 bases and J by 0 bases, leaving 13 bases between them. Looked up from germline, CDR1 is SGHRS and CDR2 is YFSETQ. CDR3 nucleotide sequence: TGCGCCAGCAGCGACCCCCAGGCGTACCAAGAGACCCAGTACTTC. This translates into CASSDPQAYQETQYF.

V is TRBV6-1 and J is TRBJ1-6, with 8 bases fitting TRBD1. Germline CDR1 and CDR2: MNHNS and SASEGT. This CDR3 contains 14 residues. The ends lost 5 bases at V and 8 bases at J; junction bases unmatched: 5. The CDR3, as DNA: TGTGCCAGCAGTCTACAGGGGGGGTATTCACCCCTCCACTTT. The encoded protein is CASSLQGGYSPLHF.

CDR3 in DNA: TGTGCCAGCAGCCTCGGGACACAGTACAATGAGCAGTTCTTC. Translating gives CASSLGTQYNEQFF. The gene calls are TRBV7-9 and TRBJ2-1, with D possibly being TRBD1 (6 bases). This CDR3 comprises 14 residues. CDR1 SEHNR and CDR2 FQNEAQ come from the germline V gene (reference sequence). V dropped 5 bases and J dropped 4 bases, with 12 bases sitting between them.

A single count supports this clone. J is TRBJ2-3 and V is TRBV10-3, with 7 bases that match TRBD2. CDR3 length: 14 amino acids. J gave up 6 bases and V 7 bases, and 10 bases lay outside the gene matches. CDR1 is ENHRY, CDR2 SYGVKD, per germline. The CDR3 spells CAITSGESSDTQYF. In nucleotides, the CDR3 is TGTGCCATCACCAGCGGGGAGTCGTCGGATACGCAGTATTTT.

This chain uses TRBV9 with TRBJ2-1; the D is unclear. The germline V gene has CDR1 SGDLS and CDR2 YYNGEE. This CDR3 is built from 16 residues. Trimming left V 2 bases short and J 0 bases short, with 12 bases between. DNA of the CDR3: TGTGCCAGCAGCGTCGTAGACTGGAGCTCCTACAATGAGCAGTTCTTC. Its translation is CASSVVDWSSYNEQFF.

CDR3 bases: TGTGCCAGCAGTTCCCGGACTAGCGGGAGCGGCGGGGAGCTGTTTTTT. It translates to CASSSRTSGSGGELFF. V is TRBV6-5 and J is TRBJ2-2; 13 bases fit TRBD2. The germline V gene encodes CDR1 MNHEY and CDR2 SVGAGI. The CDR3 length is 16 residues. V shed 4 bases and J 7 bases; nucleotides not matched to a gene: 6.

The chain couples TRBV5-1 to TRBJ2-3; the match to TRBD1 covers 7 bases. There are 15 residues in the CDR3. J was trimmed by 0 bases and V by 5 bases; bases with no gene match: 6. CDR1 SGHRS and CDR2 YFSETQ come from the germline V gene. For the CDR3, the DNA is TGCGCCAGCAGGGATATGGGACAGAGCACAGATACGCAGTATTTT. Translation: CASRDMGQSTDTQYF.

The chain recombines TRBV15 with TRBJ2-4, with 7 bases matching TRBD2. The V segment lost 6 bases and the J segment 8 bases; nucleotides outside the gene matches: 19. CDR3 length equals 17 residues. Germline V gives CDR1 LNHNV, CDR2 YYDKDF (reference sequence). CDR3 protein: CATRPGPGGTGQDIQYF. The DNA for the CDR3 is TGTGCCACCAGGCCCGGACCGGGAGGCACTGGTCAGGACATTCAGTACTTC.

The V call is TRBV18, the J call TRBJ2-4; the D gene is possibly TRBD1 (6 bases). Germline-derived CDR1 and CDR2 are KGHSH and LQKENI. The CDR3 loop spans 13 amino acids. The V end lost 3 bases, the J end lost 5 bases, and 8 bases lay between the germline ends. The CDR3 loop reads CASSPWTENIQYF. CDR3 DNA: TGTGCCAGCTCACCCTGGACAGAAAACATTCAGTACTTC.

V is TRBV5-7 and J is TRBJ1-5, with D unclear. TRBV5-7 carries the ORF label, with uncertain function. Trimming took 2 bases from V and 6 from J, leaving 12 bases between them. This CDR3 has 14 residues. Here the CDR3 DNA reads TGTGCCAGCAGCTTTATGGGGTTCGGTCAGCCCCAGCATTTT. It yields the protein CASSFMGFGQPQHF.

The V call is TRBV6-5, the J call TRBJ2-7; 10 positions agree with TRBD1. The CDR3 extends over 14 amino acids. The V segment lost 0 bases and the J segment 6 bases; nucleotides outside the gene matches: 2. The germline V gene encodes CDR1 MNHEY and CDR2 SVGAGI. CDR3 bases: TGTGCCAGCAGTTACTCGACAGGGGGCTTCGAGCAGTACTTC. Translation gives CASSYSTGGFEQYF.

This clone was observed a single time. V and J are TRBV28 and TRBJ1-2; no firm D call. The CDR3 contains 11 residues. Trimming took off 5 bases at V and 3 bases at J, with 4 bases between the two ends. Germline loops: CDR1 MDHEN, CDR2 SYDVKM. The CDR3 nucleotides are TGTGCCAGCAGTGGACACTATGGCTACACCTTC. Translation gives CASSGHYGYTF.

CDR3 coding DNA: TGTGCCAGCAGTACTAGACTCAACTACGAGCAGTACTTC. Its protein product is CASSTRLNYEQYF. V gene TRBV6-1 combines with J gene TRBJ2-7; D may be TRBD2 (5 bases). Trimming took off 5 bases at V and 3 bases at J, with 11 bases between the two ends. The germline CDR1 and CDR2 sequences are MNHNS and SASEGT. The CDR3 length is 13 residues.

The chain is built from TRBV7-9 and TRBJ2-5; D is undetermined. Trimming cost V 4 bases and J 11 bases, with 20 bases left between them. The CDR3 extends over 14 amino acids. Looked up from germline, CDR1 is SEHNR and CDR2 is FQNEAQ (reference sequence). DNA of the CDR3: TGTGCCAGCAGCTCCGAGGTCCAGGCGGTTCCTCAGTACTTC. It translates to CASSSEVQAVPQYF.

Worth noting for this clone: The junction departs from the called germline gene at one end, perhaps through a read error. The same CDR3 arises from other DNA sequences in this sample as well. The V and J genes are TRBV12-5 and TRBJ2-5; the D call may be TRBD1 or TRBD2 (5 bases each). Gene TRBJ2-7 matches the end of the DNA better, so the J call may be wrong. This CDR3 is 16 amino acids long. Germline CDR1 reads LGHNT; CDR2 reads FRNRAP. The CDR3: CASASGTRTLTYEQYF. The CDR3 nucleotides are TGTGCCAGTGCCTCGGGGACCCGGACTCTGACCTACGAGCAGTACTTC.

This rearrangement joins TRBV28 to TRBJ1-5, with 8 bases fitting TRBD1. J was trimmed by 6 bases and V by 8 bases; bases with no gene match: 9. CDR3 length: 14 amino acids. From germline, CDR1 is MDHEN and CDR2 SYDVKM. CDR3 DNA: TGTGCCAGCCATTCTTTGGACAGGGCTCAGCCCCAGCATTTT. It yields the protein CASHSLDRAQPQHF.

The chain carries TRBV29-1 and TRBJ1-2, with 8 bases aligning to TRBD1. Germline V lookup: CDR1 SQVTM, CDR2 ANQGSEA. The CDR3 contains 12 residues. V was pared by 4 bases and J by 9 bases, with 7 bases of the junction left unmatched. CDR3 in DNA: TGCAGCGTTGTACAGGGGGGGGCCAGCTACACCTTC. Its protein is CSVVQGGASYTF. Combining the CDR3 with reference TRBV29-1 and TRBJ1-2 gives the whole variable domain SAVISQKPSRDICQRGTSLTIQCQVDSQVTMMFWYRQQPGQSLTLIATANQGSEATYESGFVIDKFPISRPNLTFSTLTVSNMSPEDSSIYLCSVVQGGASYTFGSGTRLTVV.

The chain carries TRBV5-1 and TRBJ1-5; a weak D match, TRBD1 (6 bases). V was trimmed by 4 bases and J by 6 bases, leaving 14 bases between them. Germline loops: CDR1 SGHRS, CDR2 YFSETQ. CDR3 length: 14 amino acids. CDR3 region: CASSGGGPGQPQHF. In DNA form, the CDR3 reads TGCGCCAGCAGCGGCGGGGGGCCGGGTCAGCCCCAGCATTTT.

The CDR3 DNA follows: TGTGCCAGCCTTTACGAGCAGTACTTC. It yields the protein CASLYEQYF. The gene calls are TRBV6-1 and TRBJ2-7, with D hard to call. V was shortened by 8 bases and J by 4 bases, with 3 bases between the two germline ends. CDR1 is MNHNS, CDR2 SASEGT, per germline. CDR3 size: 9 residues.

This rearrangement joins TRBV11-2 to TRBJ2-5; weak D call: TRBD1 (5 bases). V dropped 1 base and J dropped 5 bases, with 14 bases sitting between them. This CDR3 is 15 amino acids long. Germline V gene data show CDR1 as SGHAT and CDR2 as FQNNGV. The chain's CDR3 is CASSLGLKGVETQYF. Written as DNA, the CDR3 is TGTGCCAGCAGCTTAGGACTGAAAGGGGTGGAGACCCAGTACTTC. Combining the CDR3 with reference TRBV11-2 and TRBJ2-5 gives the whole variable domain EAGVAQSPRYKIIEKRQSVAFWCNPISGHATLYWYQQILGQGPKLLIQFQNNGVVDDSQLPKDRFSAERLKGVDSTLKIQPAKLEDSAVYLCASSLGLKGVETQYFGPGTRLLVL.

As regards this clone: This sequence may be a read error, since a much larger clone differs from it by one base. The chain carries TRBV30 and TRBJ2-5; D unclear. There are 14 residues in the CDR3. Germline CDR1 and CDR2: GTSNPN and SVGIG (reference sequence). CDR3 sequence reads: CARSIIGSAQTQYF. The DNA for the CDR3 is TGTGCCAGGAGTATTATCGGGTCCGCTCAGACCCAGTACTTC.